This is a list of T cell receptor beta chains from one sample in a study of cytomegalovirus exposure and HLA in healthy donors. Some clones are missing from TCRdb's copy, which holds only in-frame ones; the method was immunoSEQ multiplex PCR. The table shows roughly 100,000 clones, with around 61% occurring only once. Material: PBMCs. These TCRs come from a woman in her 50s in good health and CMV-seronegative. CDR3s include the opening cysteine and the closing phenylalanine or tryptophan. A D gene is named only where the DNA matches it firmly.

d_call v_call cdr3_aa
TRBD1 TRBV6-5 CASRTGAGQPQHF
TRBD2 TRBV5-1 CASSSPSGGQETQYF
TRBD1 TRBV5-1 CASSPQGAPQETQYF
- TRBV19 CASSIGQFTEQYF
TRBD2 TRBV27 CASSRRGLAGATQETQYF
TRBD1 TRBV19 CASNPGQYNEQFF
- TRBV14 CASSQGDRRLLQNIQYF
- TRBV18 CASSPPNSIYEQYF
- TRBV10-3 CAISVKGDYGYTF
- TRBV28 CATRTGRPTEAFF
TRBD2 TRBV4-1 CASSQGSSGGGYNEQFF
TRBD1 TRBV6-1 CASKNPGQKNTEAFF
- TRBV6-1 CATSRDLVTYEQYF
- TRBV7-2 CASSSESGPGHINTEAFF
- TRBV7-9 CASSFPGNSPLHF
- TRBV7-8 CASSSLGYFNEQFF
TRBD2 TRBV27 CASSFPSGGHEQYF
- TRBV19 CASSIEGDIQYF
TRBD1 TRBV27 CASSWDSISYEQYF
TRBD1 TRBV4-2 CASSQEDRGGNTIYF
TRBD1 TRBV6-4 CASSIGQEPFNTEAFF
- TRBV7-9 CASSLRDPGELFF
- TRBV27 CASSLSPGSSEAFF
- TRBV11-2 CASSLRSGFGELFF
TRBD1 TRBV2 CASAEQGLNSPLHF
- TRBV19 CASIGFTEAFF
- TRBV7-6 CASSLEPGTHFDNEQFF
- TRBV7-9 CASSRAGPTGNEQFF
TRBD1 TRBV4-3 CASSQEGPGGGYTF
- TRBV9 CASSVDGLGVGGYNEQFF
TRBD1 TRBV18 CASSLRDRGTDTQYF
TRBD2 TRBV29-1 CSVEDPTSGEYNEQFF
TRBD2 TRBV27 CASSSALAGYDEQYF
TRBD2 TRBV2 CASRGTSELRSTDTQYF
- TRBV27 CASSPLLRETQYF
- TRBV7-2 CASRPLLGYTEAFF
- TRBV2 CASSEGANEQFF
- TRBV5-6 CASSQIVAGGLADTQYF
TRBD2 TRBV5-1 CASSLTSGGYNEQFF